The present T cell receptor beta chain was sequenced within a study of response to subunit inactivated influenza vaccine. The CDR3 is made up of 15 amino acids. The V end lost 5 bases, the J end lost 2 bases, and 13 bases lay between the germline ends. Germline V gene sequence: CDR1 SGHAT, CDR2 FQNNGV. TCRdb re-analysed the RT-PCR reads in MiXCR, keeping a single row per CDR3 protein. Altogether about 170,000 distinct CDR3 sequences are present, approximately 12% being singletons, with the ten largest covering roughly 29%. The data were also submitted as part of a second study, on T cells expressing NK-cell markers. As that report states: UMIs were included in TCR beta cDNA generated by 5'RACE template switching.

The clonotype originates from a man aged 50 or older who received an inactivated influenza vaccine. Sequencing was performed on CD8+ T cells sorted from PBMCs, taken 11 to 12 days after vaccination. V gene TRBV11-2 combines with J gene TRBJ2-1; D is perhaps TRBD2 (6 bases). CDR3 nucleotides: TGTGCCAGCAGCGGCGCCGCGGGACCCTACAATGAGCAGTTCTTC. This gives the protein CASSGAAGPYNEQFF. Looking up the rest from reference TRBV11-2 and TRBJ2-1 gives the full variable domain: EAGVAQSPRYKIIEKRQSVAFWCNPISGHATLYWYQQILGQGPKLLIQFQNNGVVDDSQLPKDRFSAERLKGVDSTLKIQPAKLEDSAVYLCASSGAAGPYNEQFFGPGTRLTVL.